This section outlines one T cell receptor beta chain sequence together with its context. Its antigen is not identified. One end of the junction fails to match germline, which may point to a read error. Patients underwent thyroid surgery, and none had received any treatment before it. The length of the CDR3 is 13 residues. Germline V CDR1 and CDR2: WSHSY, SAAADI. This record belongs to a study of metastatic and nonmetastatic thyroid tumors. Overall study: The comparison covered peripheral blood and tumor or nodule tissue in malignant and benign thyroid patients.

As handled by the study authors: CDR3 differences across clinicopathological groups were used to build a distant-metastasis classifier for papillary thyroid cancer. TCRdb re-called clones from the PCR reads using MiXCR. The V and J calls follow TCRdb's processing rather than the paper's. The sample records fewer than 7,000 clones, about 31% being singletons. Study-wide results and limits: Relative to benign nodules, malignant thyroid tumors were reportedly characterized by significantly elevated TCR beta diversity in blood and tumor.

The sequence was collected from a female donor with papillary thyroid cancer or a benign thyroid nodule (not recorded which). Some clones in this sample may be carry-over from other donors' samples. The rearrangement joins TRBV10-2 to TRBJ1-5; D not certain. Sequencing used adjacent normal tissue. The chain's CDR3 is CAISSDNNHPHHF. The CDR3 DNA is TGCGCCATCAGTTCAGACAATAATCATCCACATCATTTT.